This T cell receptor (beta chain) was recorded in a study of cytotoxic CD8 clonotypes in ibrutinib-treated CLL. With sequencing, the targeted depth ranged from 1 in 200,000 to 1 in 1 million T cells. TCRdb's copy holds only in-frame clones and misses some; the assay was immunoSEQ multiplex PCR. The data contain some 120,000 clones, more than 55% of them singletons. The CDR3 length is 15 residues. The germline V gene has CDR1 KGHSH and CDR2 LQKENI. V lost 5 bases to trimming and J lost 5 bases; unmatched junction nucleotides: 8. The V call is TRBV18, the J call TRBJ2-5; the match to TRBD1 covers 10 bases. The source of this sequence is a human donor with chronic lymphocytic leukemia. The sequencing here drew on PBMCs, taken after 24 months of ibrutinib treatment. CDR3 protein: CASSSPGQGRETQYF. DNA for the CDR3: TGTGCCAGCTCATCTCCGGGACAGGGGAGGGAGACCCAGTACTTC.